This T cell receptor (beta chain) emerged from a study of T cell responses to AZD1222 COVID-19 vaccine. Sequencing used immunoSEQ multiplex PCR; TCRdb keeps in-frame clones, though not all of them. Among approximately 190,000 clones listed, approximately 91% were seen once. The input for sequencing was peripheral blood, taken on day 0 of AZD1222 vaccination. The sequence derives from an adult in good health.

DNA for the CDR3: TGTGCCAGCAGCAGAGAATGGGACACTAGCACAGATACGCAGTATTTT. Its translation: CASSREWDTSTDTQYF. This chain connects TRBV13 to TRBJ2-3, with TRBD1 as a possible D gene (6 bases). Germline values: CDR1 PRHDT, CDR2 FYEKMQ (reference sequence). The ends were cut back, 5 bases at V and 0 bases at J, with 15 bases in the middle. The CDR3 totals 16 residues.